One and the same sample provided the 4 T cell receptor beta chains below, sequenced in a study of human T cells and chemical hapten exposure. As to time point: patch test 3, about 24 weeks after DPC sensitization. Treatment reported: therapeutic diphenylcyclopropenone sensitization with weekly scalp DPC. In TCRdb, the RACE reads were re-called with MiXCR into one record per CDR3 protein. Seen here are about 89,000 distinct CDR3 sequences, roughly 13% observed once, and the top ten hold approximately 6.2%. Sequencing was performed on whole blood, taken in connection with sensitization to the hapten diphenylcyclopropenone (DPC). The receptors shown here come from a woman between 50 and 59 years old with alopecia areata. Some clones in this sample may be carry-over from other donors' samples.

This clonotype was counted ten times or more. V and J are TRBV6-5 and TRBJ2-3, with 11 bases matching TRBD2. The length of the CDR3 is 16 residues. V was clipped by 4 bases and J by 3 bases; unmatched bases: 6. Germline lookup yields CDR1 MNHEY and CDR2 SVGAGI. The CDR3 region is CASSSASGRRTDTQYF. The CDR3 region has the DNA TGTGCCAGCAGTTCCGCTAGCGGGAGGAGGACAGATACGCAGTATTTT.

The table lists this clonotype with many counts. V usage is TRBV7-3 and J usage is TRBJ2-1; the D is unclear. Trimming removed 1 base from V and 0 bases from J, with 7 bases in between. This CDR3 is built from 15 residues. Germline V gene data show CDR1 as SGHTA and CDR2 as FQGTGA. The CDR3 DNA reads as TGTGCCAGCAGCTTAATTCCATACTCCTACAATGAGCAGTTCTTC. Amino acid sequence: CASSLIPYSYNEQFF. The complete variable domain, with remaining parts taken from reference TRBV7-3 and TRBJ2-1, reads GAGVSQTPSNKVTEKGKYVELRCDPISGHTALYWYRQSLGQGPEFLIYFQGTGAADDSGLPNDRFFAVRPEGSVSTLKIQRTERGDSAVYLCASSLIPYSYNEQFFGPGTRLTVL.

V and J are TRBV5-1 and TRBJ1-1, with D hard to call. Germline assignment: CDR1 SGHRS and CDR2 YFSETQ. The CDR3 has 13 residues. V was shortened by 4 bases and J by 2 bases, with 9 bases between the two germline ends. The CDR3 DNA is TGCGCCAGCAGCAGAGGGCAAAACACTGAAGCTTTCTTT. Encoded protein: CASSRGQNTEAFF.

This clonotype was found a few times. The chain couples TRBV3-1 to TRBJ2-5; weak D call: TRBD1 (6 bases). The CDR3 contains 15 residues. The V gene lost 3 bases and the J gene lost 3 bases, with 14 bases spanning the gap. Germline V gives CDR1 LGHDT, CDR2 YNNKEL (reference sequence). The CDR3 reads CASSQATGWEETQYF. Here the CDR3 DNA reads TGTGCCAGCAGCCAGGCTACAGGGTGGGAAGAGACCCAGTACTTC.